Listed below are T cell receptor beta chains from one sample, sequenced in a study of CD4 T cell repertoires in COVID-19. Generated by immunoSEQ multiplex PCR, the TCRdb table keeps only in-frame clones and is missing some. The sample includes approximately 79,000 clones, roughly 80% seen only once; the top ten take about 0.61%. The sequencing here drew on CD4+ T cells from peripheral blood, taken after recovery from COVID-19. Source of these receptors: a human donor who had COVID-19. Both conserved end residues are part of each CDR3. The order of the fields is J gene, clone size, D gene, V gene, CDR3 DNA, CDR3 protein. The D gene is left open where the match is weak. Size tells how often a clone was seen (once, few, many) or the class of an expanded clone, and some rows leave it out.

TRBJ2-3	once	.	TRBV23-1	TGCGCCAGCAGTCAATTTTGGGGCTCGGGGTTCGCAGATACGCAGTATTTT	CASSQFWGSGFADTQYF
TRBJ1-5	.	.	TRBV10-2	TGCGCCAGCATGAGGGGGTCAGGGCAGCCCCAGCATTTT	CASMRGSGQPQHF
TRBJ2-5	.	.	TRBV7-3	TGTGCCAGCAGCCCGACTGGGTCGAGGAAAGAGACCCAGTACTTC	CASSPTGSRKETQYF
TRBJ2-3	.	.	TRBV5-1	TGCGCCAGCAACGTAATAGCGGTTGGCACAGATACGCAGTATTTT	CASNVIAVGTDTQYF
TRBJ2-3	.	.	TRBV20-1	TGCAGTGCTAGTTGGGCGGGAAGGACAGATACGCAGTATTTT	CSASWAGRTDTQYF
TRBJ2-3	.	TRBD2	TRBV27	TGTGCCAGCAGCTCTACGGGAGCGGGGGGTGCGGATACGCAGTATTTT	CASSSTGAGGADTQYF
TRBJ1-4	.	TRBD1	TRBV29-1	TGCAGCGTTGAAGCCCTGAGCCCGACAGGGTCTAATATGGAACTGTTTTTT	CSVEALSPTGSNMELFF
TRBJ1-1	.	.	TRBV11-3	TGTGCCAGCAGCTTAGTACAGAACACTGAAGCTTTCTTT	CASSLVQNTEAFF
TRBJ1-6	.	.	TRBV5-1	TGCGCCAGCAGCTTGGTGCGGACAGACAATTCACCCCTCCACTTT	CASSLVRTDNSPLHF
TRBJ2-3	once	TRBD2	TRBV4-1	TGCGCCAGCAGCCAAGACCAGGGTGCGGGAGTCACAATCACAGATACGCAGTATTTT	CASSQDQGAGVTITDTQYF
TRBJ2-7	.	.	TRBV9	TGTGCCAGCAGCGTAGCTCAGGGGAACTACGAGCAGTACTTC	CASSVAQGNYEQYF
TRBJ1-3	.	.	TRBV2	TGTGCCAGCAAAGAGGGGATCTCTGGAAACACCATATATTTT	CASKEGISGNTIYF
TRBJ2-7	once	TRBD1	TRBV9	TGTGCCAGCAGCGCCGGGACAGGGATCCACGAGCAGTACTTC	CASSAGTGIHEQYF
TRBJ2-1	.	TRBD1	TRBV27	TGTGCCAGCAGTTTGCAGGGACAGAGTCGCTACAATGAGCAGTTCTTC	CASSLQGQSRYNEQFF
TRBJ2-7	.	.	TRBV18	TGTGCCAGCTCACCACCAACAGGGAACGAGCAGTACTTC	CASSPPTGNEQYF
TRBJ2-2	once	TRBD1	TRBV5-1	TGCGCCAGCAGCTTACCCGGGACAGGGGCCGGGGCCGGGGAGCTGTTTTTT	CASSLPGTGAGAGELFF
TRBJ1-2	.	.	TRBV12-3/TRBV12-4	TGTGCCAGCGCGAGTGGCGACTATGGCTACACCTTC	CASASGDYGYTF
TRBJ1-1	few	TRBD1	TRBV19	TGTGCCAGTAGTATCGCGAACAGGGGCAGTCGTAACACTGAAGCTTTCTTT	CASSIANRGSRNTEAFF
TRBJ2-6	.	.	TRBV4-1	TGCGCCAGCAGCCAAGAAGGTCGAGGAGGGGCCAACGTCCTGACTTTC	CASSQEGRGGANVLTF
TRBJ2-5	.	.	TRBV13	TGTGCCAGCAGCTTGGGAGCTCTAACGGCCTCGGGGAGGGAGACCCAGTACTTC	CASSLGALTASGRETQYF
TRBJ2-1	.	.	TRBV7-3	TGTGCCAGCAGCTTAACCGGTGACAATGAGCAGTTCTTC	CASSLTGDNEQFF
TRBJ2-7	.	.	TRBV7-9	TGTGCCAGCAGCCGGGGGAGAGACGAGCAGTACTTC	CASSRGRDEQYF
TRBJ1-1	.	.	TRBV5-1	TGCGCCAGCAGCTTGGCAGTAGGGAATGCGGGTGAAGCTTTCTTT	CASSLAVGNAGEAFF
TRBJ2-5	.	.	TRBV3-1/TRBV3-2	TGTGCCAGCAGCCAAGGGTTAGGACAAGAGACCCAGTACTTC	CASSQGLGQETQYF
TRBJ2-5	.	.	TRBV3-1/TRBV3-2	TGTGCCAGCAGCCAAGATCCGGGCGGTAGCGAGACCCAGTACTTC	CASSQDPGGSETQYF
TRBJ2-5	.	.	TRBV25-1	TGTGCCAGCACCCACCAACAGTACCAAGAGACCCAGTACTTC	CASTHQQYQETQYF
TRBJ2-3	.	TRBD1	TRBV5-1	TGCGCCAGCAGCTTTACAGGGGGCCCCACAGATACGCAGTATTTT	CASSFTGGPTDTQYF
TRBJ1-2	.	.	TRBV7-9	TGTGCCAGCAGCTCCGTCGCGGTTGGTGGCTACACCTTC	CASSSVAVGGYTF
TRBJ2-7	.	TRBD1	TRBV5-5	TGTGCCAGCAGCTTAGTTCCCGGGACAGGGGGCGAGTACGAGCAGTACTTC	CASSLVPGTGGEYEQYF
TRBJ2-1	.	TRBD2	TRBV25-1	TGTGCCAGCAGTGAACCGCTAGCGGGAGTGGGCAATGAGCAGTTCTTC	CASSEPLAGVGNEQFF
TRBJ2-1	.	TRBD2	TRBV13	TGTGCCAGCATCGATAGCGGGAGGGAAATATACAATGAGCAGTTCTTC	CASIDSGREIYNEQFF
TRBJ2-1	.	.	TRBV19	TGTGCCGTGGAGGGGGACTTGGAGCAGCAGTTCTTC	CAVEGDLEQQFF
TRBJ2-7	.	TRBD2	TRBV11-2	TGTGCCAGCAGCCCCCGGGGAGCGGGAGTATCCTACGAGCAGTACTTC	CASSPRGAGVSYEQYF
TRBJ2-7	.	TRBD2	TRBV2	TGTGCCAGCAGTACCCGACTAGCGGACGAGCAGTACTTC	CASSTRLADEQYF
TRBJ1-1	.	.	TRBV10-3	TGTGCCATCAGATTTGACGGCTTGAACACTGAAGCTTTCTTT	CAIRFDGLNTEAFF
TRBJ2-6	.	.	TRBV28	TGTGCCAGCAGTTTAGTTCAGCGAGGGGCCAACGTCCTGACTTTC	CASSLVQRGANVLTF
TRBJ2-1	.	.	TRBV3-1/TRBV3-2	TGTGCCAGCAGCCAAGAGGCGGTCTCCTACAATGAGCAGTTCTTC	CASSQEAVSYNEQFF
TRBJ2-5	.	.	TRBV10-1	TGCGCCAGCAGTGACCCGCAGACCCAAGAGACCCAGTACTTC	CASSDPQTQETQYF
TRBJ2-1	.	TRBD2	TRBV15	TGTGCCACCAGGGTGTCGGGGGGCAATGAGCAGTTCTTC	CATRVSGGNEQFF
TRBJ1-2	.	TRBD1	TRBV18	TGTGCCAGCTCAACCGGGACAGGGGCTTCTTACGGCTACACCTTC	CASSTGTGASYGYTF
TRBJ2-5	.	TRBD1	TRBV28	TGTGCCAGCTGTTCACGACAGGGTACTACCCAAGAGACCCAGTACTTC	CASCSRQGTTQETQYF
TRBJ2-3	.	.	TRBV18	TGTGCCAGCTCATCTCAGGTTTCAGATACGCAGTATTTT	CASSSQVSDTQYF
TRBJ1-1	.	TRBD1	TRBV5-5	TGTGCCAGCAGCTTGTTAGGGACAGGGGACACTGAAGCTTTCTTT	CASSLLGTGDTEAFF
TRBJ1-5	.	TRBD1	TRBV28	TGTGCCACCTTAGGACAGGGGCATCAGCCCCAGCATTTT	CATLGQGHQPQHF
TRBJ2-7	once	TRBD2	TRBV19	TGTGCCAGTAGTGTCTCGGGACTAGCAGCTTACGAGCAGTACTTC	CASSVSGLAAYEQYF
TRBJ2-2	.	TRBD1	TRBV30	TGTGCCGGGAACAGGGGGCGCCGAGAGACCGGGGAGCTGTTTTTT	CAGNRGRRETGELFF
TRBJ2-5	.	.	TRBV12-3/TRBV12-4	TGTGCCAGCAGCTATGGAGAGACCCAGTACTTC	CASSYGETQYF
TRBJ2-5	.	.	TRBV18	TGTGCCAGCTCACCGACCCAAGGGGCAAGGAAAGAGACCCAGTACTTC	CASSPTQGARKETQYF
TRBJ1-2	once	TRBD1	TRBV29-1	TGCAGCACCGGACAGGGGGCTGGCTACACCTTC	CSTGQGAGYTF
TRBJ2-3	.	.	TRBV7-3	TGTGCCAGCAGCTCCCGAGGTACAGATACGCAGTATTTT	CASSSRGTDTQYF
TRBJ1-3	.	.	TRBV28	TGTGCCAGCAGCCCCCCCTCCCGGGACACCATATATTTT	CASSPPSRDTIYF
TRBJ1-2	.	.	TRBV27	TGTGCCAGCAGTTTTGAGGGGCAAGTTGGCTACACCTTC	CASSFEGQVGYTF
TRBJ2-7	once	TRBD2	TRBV2	TGTGCCAGCAGAACTACTAGCGGGGCCTCCTACGAGCAGTACTTC	CASRTTSGASYEQYF
TRBJ2-2	.	.	TRBV6-2/TRBV6-3	TGTGCCAGCACCCCCGGGGCCGCTAACACCGGGGAGCTGTTTTTT	CASTPGAANTGELFF
TRBJ1-5	.	TRBD1	TRBV5-5	TGTGCCAGCAGCCACGTGGCAGGGGGAAGCAATCAGCCCCAGCATTTT	CASSHVAGGSNQPQHF
TRBJ2-7	once	TRBD2	TRBV18	TGTGCCAGCTCAGAACTAGCGGGGAACTACGAGCAGTACTTC	CASSELAGNYEQYF
TRBJ2-5	.	TRBD1	TRBV4-1	TGCGCCAGCAGCCTCCAAGGGGGCGTTGAGACCCAGTACTTC	CASSLQGGVETQYF
TRBJ2-1	few	TRBD2	TRBV29-1	TGCAGCGTTGACCGGACTAGCTACAATGAGCAGTTCTTC	CSVDRTSYNEQFF
TRBJ1-1	.	.	TRBV5-1	TGCGCCAGCAGGTTGGACAGATCGAACACTGAAGCTTTCTTT	CASRLDRSNTEAFF
TRBJ2-6	.	.	TRBV5-5	TGTGCCAGCAGCTTGACGGGTTCGGGGTACTCTGGGGCCAACGTCCTGACTTTC	CASSLTGSGYSGANVLTF